This T cell receptor beta chain was captured in a study of cytomegalovirus exposure and HLA in healthy donors. Findings and limits, study-wide: Common viral pathogens seemed, in a later analysis, to connect with several of the most significant clusters.

Germline V gene sequence: CDR1 SGHRS, CDR2 YFSETQ. V lost 3 bases, J lost 4 bases, and 13 bases lay in between. The CDR3 covers 14 residues. Points on this clone: Antigen unknown.

Primers: 60 Vbeta forward and 13 Jbeta reverse. Produced via immunoSEQ multiplex PCR; TCRdb's table is partial and in-frame only. Of over 150,000 clones in the sample, 70% to 80% are singletons; the top ten hold 13%. The chain couples TRBV5-1 to TRBJ1-1, with D possibly being TRBD1 (5 bases). The clonotype originates from a man younger than 40 in good health and CMV-seropositive. The sample comprised PBMCs. CDR3: CASSWRDRGTEAFF. In nucleotides, the CDR3 is TGCGCCAGCAGCTGGAGGGACCGTGGCACTGAAGCTTTCTTT.